This T cell receptor beta chain derives from a study of cytomegalovirus exposure and HLA in healthy donors. Turning to the study itself: Drawn from HLA-typed donors, approximately 86 million unique TCRs were held in an early data release. Study outcomes and limitations: In a later analysis, V- and J-gene trimming of beta chains associated with a DCLRE1C missense variant, replicated independently.

In the PCR, 60 Vbeta and 13 Jbeta primers were used. Sequencing was performed with immunoSEQ multiplex PCR; in TCRdb, only in-frame clones are kept and a portion is missing. The data show around 130,000 clones, around 77% seen once. This CDR3 is built from 14 residues. Germline-derived CDR1 and CDR2 are MGHDK and SYGVNS. V shed 6 bases, J shed 8 bases, and the junction held 3 bases outside the gene matches. On this clone itself: What it binds is not known.

The sample was PBMCs. This receptor was identified in a man between 45 and 60 years old in good health and CMV-seronegative. This chain joins TRBV25-1 and TRBJ2-1, with TRBD2 identical over 14 bases. For the CDR3, the DNA is TGTGCCAGCAGGACTAGCGGGAGGGCCTATGAGCAGTTCTTC. Protein product: CASRTSGRAYEQFF.